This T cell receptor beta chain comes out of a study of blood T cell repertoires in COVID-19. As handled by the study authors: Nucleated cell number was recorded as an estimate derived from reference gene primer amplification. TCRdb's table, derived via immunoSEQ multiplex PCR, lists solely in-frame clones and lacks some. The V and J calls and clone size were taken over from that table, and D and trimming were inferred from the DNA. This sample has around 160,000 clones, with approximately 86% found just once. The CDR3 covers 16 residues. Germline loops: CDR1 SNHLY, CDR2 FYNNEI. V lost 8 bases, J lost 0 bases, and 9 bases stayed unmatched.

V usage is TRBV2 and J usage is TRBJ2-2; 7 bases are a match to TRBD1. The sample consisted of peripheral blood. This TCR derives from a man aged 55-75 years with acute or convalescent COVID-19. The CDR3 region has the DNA TGTGCCAGCCGCACCGGGACAGCAACGAACACCGGGGAGCTGTTTTTT. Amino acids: CASRTGTATNTGELFF. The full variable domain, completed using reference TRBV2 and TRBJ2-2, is EPEVTQTPSHQVTQMGQEVILRCVPISNHLYFYWYRQILGQKVEFLVSFYNNEISEKSEIFDDQFSVERPDGSNFTLKIRSTKLEDSAMYFCASRTGTATNTGELFFGEGSRLTVL.